Included here is one TCR beta chain sequence, with context. Its antigen is not identified. TCRdb's table, derived via immunoSEQ multiplex PCR, lists solely in-frame clones and lacks some. Among nearly 110,000 clones listed, 90% were seen once. Blood sampling took place at baseline, cycle 4 day 1, and cycle 7 day 1. With 1 base clipped from V and 7 bases from J, the junction kept 12 bases outside the gene matches. The CDR3 totals 17 residues. The germline gives CDR1 WNHNN, CDR2 SYGVQD (reference sequence). This specimen belongs to a study of OX40 agonist ivuxolimab in advanced cancers. Study context: Every 2 weeks, ivuxolimab was infused into the patients intravenously at between 0.01 and 10 mg/kg. Cancers in dose escalation were hepatocellular, melanoma, renal cell and head and neck.

Study observations and caveats: At 0.1 to 3.0 mg/kg, clonal expansion of CD4+ and CD8+ blood T cells had occurred by week 6.

The clonotype was recovered from an adult with an advanced solid tumor such as melanoma, head and neck, liver or kidney cancer. The chain has TRBV10-1 and TRBJ2-3, with 9 bases matching TRBD2. This specimen was CD4+ or CD8+ T cells sorted from blood, taken in a trial of the OX40 agonist ivuxolimab. CDR3 DNA: TGCGCCAGCAGTGAGTACCCAGCGGGGGGAGTTACGAATACGCAGTATTTT. Protein: CASSEYPAGGVTNTQYF.